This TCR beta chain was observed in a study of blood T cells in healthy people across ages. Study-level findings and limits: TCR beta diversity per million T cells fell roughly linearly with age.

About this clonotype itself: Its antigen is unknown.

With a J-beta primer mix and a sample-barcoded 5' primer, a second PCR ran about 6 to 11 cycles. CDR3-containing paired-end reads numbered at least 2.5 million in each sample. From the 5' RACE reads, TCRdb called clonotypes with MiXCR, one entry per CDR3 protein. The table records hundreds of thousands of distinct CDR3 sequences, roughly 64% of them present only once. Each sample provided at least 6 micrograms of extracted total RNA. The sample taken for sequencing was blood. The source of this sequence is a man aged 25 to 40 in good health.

In DNA, the CDR3 is TGTGCCAGCAGCGGACCATCCACTCGCCACAATGAGCAGTTCTTC. Its protein product is CASSGPSTRHNEQFF. The chain couples TRBV7-2 to TRBJ2-1; D is ambiguous. V lost 5 bases to trimming and J lost 5 bases, with 16 bases between them. This CDR3 has 15 amino acids. The germline V gene has CDR1 SGHTA and CDR2 FQGNSA.